The rows below give T cell receptor beta chains drawn from one sample of a study of control samples from healthy donors and cancer patients. The protocol was immunoSEQ multiplex PCR, while the TCRdb copy is restricted to in-frame clones and leaves out a portion. The table shows 190,000 or so clones, with 85% to 95% occurring only once. The sample consisted of blood. The receptors originated from a man aged 18-30 years in good health. Each CDR3 is given with its conserved first and last residue. A D gene is named only where the DNA matches it firmly. Rows give clone size only sometimes, using once, few, many, or a class for an expanded clone.

clone_size: -
j_call: TRBJ1-6
d_call: -
v_call: TRBV7-8
cdr3_aa: CASSLVGPGYNSPLHF
cdr3_nt: TGTGCCAGCAGCTTAGTAGGTCCCGGGTATAATTCACCCCTCCACTTT

clone_size: -
j_call: TRBJ1-2
d_call: -
v_call: TRBV5-1
cdr3_aa: CASSSQPTAGYTF
cdr3_nt: TGCGCCAGCAGCTCCCAGCCCACCGCCGGCTACACCTTC

clone_size: -
j_call: TRBJ1-1
d_call: TRBD1
v_call: TRBV14
cdr3_aa: CASSQPSDRGTEAFF
cdr3_nt: TGTGCCAGCAGCCAGCCAAGCGACAGGGGCACTGAAGCTTTCTTT

clone_size: -
j_call: TRBJ1-1
d_call: -
v_call: TRBV5-1
cdr3_aa: CASSLETRILNTEAFF
cdr3_nt: TGCGCCAGCAGCTTGGAGACACGTATATTGAACACTGAAGCTTTCTTT

clone_size: -
j_call: TRBJ2-2
d_call: -
v_call: TRBV24-1
cdr3_aa: CATSEPRSGSGELFF
cdr3_nt: TGTGCCACCAGTGAGCCCAGGAGTGGTTCCGGGGAGCTGTTTTTT

clone_size: -
j_call: TRBJ1-4
d_call: -
v_call: TRBV12-3/TRBV12-4
cdr3_aa: CASSFVGKLFF
cdr3_nt: TGTGCCAGCAGTTTTGTCGGGAAACTGTTTTTT

clone_size: -
j_call: TRBJ2-3
d_call: -
v_call: TRBV24-1
cdr3_aa: CATSEFQTDTQYF
cdr3_nt: TGTGCCACCAGTGAGTTTCAAACAGATACGCAGTATTTT

clone_size: -
j_call: TRBJ1-4
d_call: -
v_call: TRBV11-2
cdr3_aa: CASSSRGEGDEKLFF
cdr3_nt: TGTGCCAGCAGCTCACGAGGGGAGGGCGATGAAAAACTGTTTTTT

clone_size: -
j_call: TRBJ1-5
d_call: -
v_call: TRBV28
cdr3_aa: CASSYVGGDSNQPQHF
cdr3_nt: TGTGCCAGCAGTTATGTGGGGGGGGATAGCAATCAGCCCCAGCATTTT

clone_size: -
j_call: TRBJ2-1
d_call: -
v_call: TRBV18
cdr3_aa: CASSPGSYNEQFF
cdr3_nt: TGTGCCAGCTCACCAGGGTCCTACAATGAGCAGTTCTTC

clone_size: -
j_call: TRBJ1-1
d_call: -
v_call: TRBV6-5
cdr3_aa: CASSSDIGGTEAFF
cdr3_nt: TGTGCCAGCAGTTCCGACATAGGGGGGACTGAAGCTTTCTTT

clone_size: -
j_call: TRBJ2-7
d_call: -
v_call: TRBV7-8
cdr3_aa: CASSHRDLGYEQYF
cdr3_nt: TGTGCCAGCAGCCACCGGGACTTGGGGTACGAGCAGTACTTC

clone_size: -
j_call: TRBJ2-5
d_call: -
v_call: TRBV7-8
cdr3_aa: CASTRMGKTQYF
cdr3_nt: TGTGCCAGCACCCGCATGGGAAAGACCCAGTACTTC

clone_size: -
j_call: TRBJ2-3
d_call: TRBD1
v_call: TRBV7-6
cdr3_aa: CASSLWTGGSADTQYF
cdr3_nt: TGTGCCAGCAGCCTTTGGACAGGGGGCTCGGCAGATACGCAGTATTTT

clone_size: few
j_call: TRBJ2-3
d_call: TRBD2
v_call: TRBV6-4
cdr3_aa: CASSPSSGGADTQYF
cdr3_nt: TGTGCCAGCAGTCCCTCTAGCGGGGGGGCGGATACGCAGTATTTT

clone_size: -
j_call: TRBJ1-5
d_call: TRBD1
v_call: TRBV24-1
cdr3_aa: CATSESGQGPNQPQHF
cdr3_nt: TGTGCCACCAGTGAATCGGGACAGGGGCCCAATCAGCCCCAGCATTTT

clone_size: once
j_call: TRBJ2-7
d_call: TRBD2
v_call: TRBV9
cdr3_aa: CASSVVSSGGEQYF
cdr3_nt: TGTGCCAGCAGCGTAGTATCTAGCGGGGGCGAGCAGTACTTC

clone_size: -
j_call: TRBJ2-1
d_call: -
v_call: TRBV20-1
cdr3_aa: CSAAQENEQFF
cdr3_nt: TGCAGTGCGGCACAGGAGAATGAGCAGTTCTTC

clone_size: -
j_call: TRBJ2-5
d_call: TRBD2
v_call: TRBV5-4
cdr3_aa: CASSVGTSEDGKTQYF
cdr3_nt: TGTGCCAGCAGCGTCGGGACTAGCGAGGACGGGAAGACCCAGTACTTC

clone_size: -
j_call: TRBJ1-1
d_call: -
v_call: TRBV25-1
cdr3_aa: CASSHPGGVTEAFF
cdr3_nt: TGTGCCAGCAGTCATCCGGGGGGTGTTACTGAAGCTTTCTTT

clone_size: -
j_call: TRBJ1-5
d_call: TRBD1
v_call: TRBV2
cdr3_aa: CASTRTGGESNQPQHF
cdr3_nt: TGTGCCAGCACCAGAACAGGGGGCGAAAGCAATCAGCCCCAGCATTTT

clone_size: -
j_call: TRBJ1-1
d_call: TRBD1
v_call: TRBV18
cdr3_aa: CASSHDREGAFF
cdr3_nt: TGTGCCAGCTCTCACGACAGGGAAGGAGCTTTCTTT

clone_size: -
j_call: TRBJ1-2
d_call: -
v_call: TRBV5-5
cdr3_aa: CASSLVRDPYGYTF
cdr3_nt: TGTGCCAGCAGCTTGGTTAGGGATCCCTATGGCTACACCTTC

clone_size: -
j_call: TRBJ1-6
d_call: -
v_call: TRBV24-1
cdr3_aa: CATSDSRGNSPLHF
cdr3_nt: TGTGCCACCAGTGATTCACGGGGAAATTCACCCCTCCACTTT

clone_size: -
j_call: TRBJ2-3
d_call: TRBD2
v_call: TRBV19
cdr3_aa: CASTLAPSGGNTQYF
cdr3_nt: TGTGCCAGTACCTTGGCCCCTAGCGGGGGGAATACGCAGTATTTT

clone_size: -
j_call: TRBJ1-1
d_call: TRBD1
v_call: TRBV2
cdr3_aa: CASSGRQGGVNTEAFF
cdr3_nt: TGTGCCAGCAGTGGGAGACAGGGGGGAGTGAACACTGAAGCTTTCTTT

clone_size: once
j_call: TRBJ2-3
d_call: -
v_call: TRBV7-3
cdr3_aa: CASSLRGLVTDTQYF
cdr3_nt: TGTGCCAGCAGCTTAAGAGGACTCGTCACAGATACGCAGTATTTT

clone_size: -
j_call: TRBJ2-2
d_call: -
v_call: TRBV18
cdr3_aa: CASSPLRDKGELFF
cdr3_nt: TGTGCCAGCTCACCACTCAGGGATAAGGGAGAGCTGTTTTTT

clone_size: -
j_call: TRBJ2-1
d_call: TRBD1
v_call: TRBV19
cdr3_aa: CATNGQGMVGRSYNEQFF
cdr3_nt: TGTGCCACCAATGGACAGGGTATGGTCGGACGCTCCTACAATGAGCAGTTCTTC

clone_size: -
j_call: TRBJ2-2
d_call: TRBD1
v_call: TRBV7-9
cdr3_aa: CASSLVLQGFTGELFF
cdr3_nt: TGTGCCAGCAGCTTAGTTCTACAGGGGTTCACCGGGGAGCTGTTTTTT

clone_size: -
j_call: TRBJ2-5
d_call: TRBD2
v_call: TRBV4-1
cdr3_aa: CATGQGGQETQYF
cdr3_nt: TGCGCCACCGGGCAGGGAGGGCAGGAGACCCAGTACTTC

clone_size: -
j_call: TRBJ2-4
d_call: -
v_call: TRBV6-5
cdr3_aa: CASKGNLAKNIQYF
cdr3_nt: TGTGCCAGCAAGGGGAATCTAGCCAAAAACATTCAGTACTTC

clone_size: -
j_call: TRBJ1-2
d_call: -
v_call: TRBV6-6
cdr3_aa: CASSLRTPYGYTF
cdr3_nt: TGTGCCAGCAGTTTAAGGACCCCCTATGGCTACACCTTC

clone_size: -
j_call: TRBJ1-3
d_call: -
v_call: TRBV6-2/TRBV6-3
cdr3_aa: CASSRPTVSGNTIYF
cdr3_nt: TGTGCCAGCAGTCGCCCGACAGTCTCTGGAAACACCATATATTTT

clone_size: -
j_call: TRBJ2-1
d_call: TRBD2
v_call: TRBV24-1
cdr3_aa: CATSDATRGVAGSSYNEQFF
cdr3_nt: TGTGCCACCAGTGACGCGACGCGCGGGGTAGCGGGGAGCTCCTACAATGAGCAGTTCTTC

clone_size: -
j_call: TRBJ1-2
d_call: -
v_call: TRBV12-5
cdr3_aa: CASGPARTANYGYTF
cdr3_nt: TGTGCTAGTGGTCCGGCCCGGACAGCTAACTATGGCTACACCTTC

clone_size: -
j_call: TRBJ1-1
d_call: -
v_call: TRBV14
cdr3_aa: CASSENTEAFF
cdr3_nt: TGTGCCAGCAGCGAAAACACTGAAGCTTTCTTT

clone_size: -
j_call: TRBJ1-5
d_call: -
v_call: TRBV7-9
cdr3_aa: CASSFSDQPQHF
cdr3_nt: TGTGCCAGCAGCTTCTCGGATCAGCCCCAGCATTTT

clone_size: -
j_call: TRBJ1-1
d_call: -
v_call: TRBV10-3
cdr3_aa: CAISDMTENTEAFF
cdr3_nt: TGTGCCATCAGTGATATGACAGAGAACACTGAAGCTTTCTTT

clone_size: -
j_call: TRBJ2-7
d_call: -
v_call: TRBV7-8
cdr3_aa: CASSHQYYEQYF
cdr3_nt: TGTGCCAGCAGCCATCAGTACTACGAGCAGTACTTC

clone_size: -
j_call: TRBJ1-1
d_call: -
v_call: TRBV28
cdr3_aa: CASSGAGPRNTEAFF
cdr3_nt: TGTGCCAGCAGCGGGGCGGGGCCACGGAACACTGAAGCTTTCTTT

clone_size: -
j_call: TRBJ1-3
d_call: -
v_call: TRBV12-3/TRBV12-4
cdr3_aa: CASSLFGNTIYF
cdr3_nt: TGTGCCAGCAGTTTATTTGGAAACACCATATATTTT

clone_size: few
j_call: TRBJ2-7
d_call: TRBD1
v_call: TRBV6-1
cdr3_aa: CASSGRTGGGSPYEQYF
cdr3_nt: TGTGCCAGCAGTGGAAGGACAGGGGGCGGTAGCCCCTACGAGCAGTACTTC

clone_size: once
j_call: TRBJ2-5
d_call: -
v_call: TRBV5-1
cdr3_aa: CASSLTLSLETQYF
cdr3_nt: TGCGCCAGCAGCTTGACTTTATCTTTGGAGACCCAGTACTTC

clone_size: -
j_call: TRBJ1-2
d_call: TRBD1
v_call: TRBV27
cdr3_aa: CASSKTTWDRGKEGYTF
cdr3_nt: TGTGCCAGCAGTAAGACAACATGGGACAGGGGAAAAGAAGGCTACACCTTC

clone_size: once
j_call: TRBJ2-1
d_call: TRBD2
v_call: TRBV7-9
cdr3_aa: CASSRNSGGARNEQFF
cdr3_nt: TGTGCCAGCAGCCGTAATAGCGGGGGGGCAAGGAATGAGCAGTTCTTC

clone_size: -
j_call: TRBJ2-5
d_call: TRBD1
v_call: TRBV30
cdr3_aa: CAWRSGDRETQYF
cdr3_nt: TGTGCCTGGAGATCGGGGGACAGGGAGACCCAGTACTTC